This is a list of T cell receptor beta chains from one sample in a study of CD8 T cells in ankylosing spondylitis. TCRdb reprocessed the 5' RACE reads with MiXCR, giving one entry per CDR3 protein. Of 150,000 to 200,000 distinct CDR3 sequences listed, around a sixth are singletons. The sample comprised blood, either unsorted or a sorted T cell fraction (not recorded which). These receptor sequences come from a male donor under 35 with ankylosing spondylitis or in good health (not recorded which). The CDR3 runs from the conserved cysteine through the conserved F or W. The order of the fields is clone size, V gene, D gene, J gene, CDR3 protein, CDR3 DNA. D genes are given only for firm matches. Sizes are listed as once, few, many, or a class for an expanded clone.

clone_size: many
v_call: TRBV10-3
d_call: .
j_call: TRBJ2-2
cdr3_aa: CAITTEGTGELFF
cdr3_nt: TGTGCCATCACTACGGAGGGCACCGGGGAGCTGTTTTTT

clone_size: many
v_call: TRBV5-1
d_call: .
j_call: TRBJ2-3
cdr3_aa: CASSPDSLTDTQYF
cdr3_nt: TGCGCCAGCAGCCCAGACAGCCTCACAGATACGCAGTATTTT

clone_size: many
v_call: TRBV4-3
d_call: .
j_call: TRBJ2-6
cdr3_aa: CASSQDRGSGANVLTF
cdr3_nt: TGCGCCAGCAGCCAAGACAGGGGCTCTGGGGCCAACGTCCTGACTTTC

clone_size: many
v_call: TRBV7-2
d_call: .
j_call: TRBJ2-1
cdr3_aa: CASSLYSDIAYNEQFF
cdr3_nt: TGTGCCAGCAGCCTCTACTCTGACATCGCCTACAATGAGCAGTTCTTC

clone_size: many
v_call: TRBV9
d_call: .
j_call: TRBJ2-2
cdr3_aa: CASSVDQAVGELFF
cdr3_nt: TGTGCCAGCAGCGTAGATCAGGCGGTCGGGGAGCTGTTTTTT

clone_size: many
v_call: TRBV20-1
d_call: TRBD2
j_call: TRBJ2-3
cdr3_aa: CSATTSGPTDTQYF
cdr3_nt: TGCAGTGCCACTACTAGCGGGCCCACAGATACGCAGTATTTT

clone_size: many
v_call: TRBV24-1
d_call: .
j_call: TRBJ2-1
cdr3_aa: CATSDIVTTDNKDTEQFF
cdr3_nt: TGTGCCACCAGTGACATCGTCACGACGGACAACAAAGATACTGAGCAGTTCTTC

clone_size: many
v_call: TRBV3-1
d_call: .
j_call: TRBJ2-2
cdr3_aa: CASSQDGRVTGELFF
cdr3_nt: TGTGCCAGCAGCCAAGATGGCAGGGTAACCGGGGAGCTGTTTTTT

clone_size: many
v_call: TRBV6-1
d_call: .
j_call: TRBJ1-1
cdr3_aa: CASGEFSLPEAFF
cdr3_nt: TGTGCCAGCGGGGAATTCTCGCTCCCTGAAGCTTTCTTT

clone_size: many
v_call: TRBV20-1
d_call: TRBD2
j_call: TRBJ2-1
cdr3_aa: CSPSRAGAVYNEQFF
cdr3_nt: TGCAGTCCCTCCCGGGCGGGAGCGGTCTACAATGAGCAGTTCTTC

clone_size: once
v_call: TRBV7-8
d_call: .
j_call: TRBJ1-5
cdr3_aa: CASSPGSEAQHF
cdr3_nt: TGTGCCAGCAGCCCCGGTAGCGAGGCCCAGCATTTT